Listed below are T cell receptor beta chains from one sample, sequenced in a study of cytomegalovirus exposure and HLA in healthy donors. Data came from immunoSEQ multiplex PCR; TCRdb stores just in-frame clones and leaves some out. This sample has 150,000 to 200,000 clones; around 80% occur once, and the top ten carry 2% to 2.5%. Sequencing was done on a sample of PBMCs. The origin of the receptors is a woman between 25 and 40 years old in good health and CMV-seropositive. The CDR3 runs from the conserved cysteine through the conserved F or W. Fields, in order: D gene, V gene, CDR3 length, clone size, J gene, CDR3 protein, CDR3 DNA. The D gene is left open where the match is weak. Only part of the rows carry a size: once, few, many, or a class if the clone is expanded.

D gene: TRBD1; V gene: TRBV11-3; CDR3 length: 13; clone size: NA; J gene: TRBJ1-1; CDR3 protein: CASSQGQDFEAFF; CDR3 DNA: TGTGCCAGCAGCCAAGGACAGGATTTTGAAGCTTTCTTT
D gene: NA; V gene: TRBV5-1; CDR3 length: 12; clone size: NA; J gene: TRBJ2-2; CDR3 protein: CASSGDIGELFF; CDR3 DNA: TGCGCCAGCAGCGGCGACATAGGGGAGCTGTTTTTT
D gene: NA; V gene: TRBV11-2; CDR3 length: 11; clone size: NA; J gene: TRBJ2-3; CDR3 protein: CASSSADTQYF; CDR3 DNA: TGTGCCAGCAGCTCCGCAGATACGCAGTATTTT
D gene: TRBD1; V gene: TRBV4-1; CDR3 length: 15; clone size: NA; J gene: TRBJ1-1; CDR3 protein: CASSPREGANTEAFF; CDR3 DNA: TGCGCCAGCAGCCCTCGTGAGGGGGCGAACACTGAAGCTTTCTTT
D gene: NA; V gene: TRBV6-1; CDR3 length: 15; clone size: NA; J gene: TRBJ1-5; CDR3 protein: CATVPNRAGNQPQHF; CDR3 DNA: TGTGCCACCGTACCCAACAGGGCAGGCAATCAGCCCCAGCATTTT
D gene: NA; V gene: TRBV28; CDR3 length: 18; clone size: once; J gene: TRBJ2-2; CDR3 protein: CASSTQYAGRTWAGELFF; CDR3 DNA: TGTGCCAGCAGCACTCAGTACGCGGGTCGAACATGGGCCGGGGAGCTGTTTTTT
D gene: NA; V gene: TRBV21-1; CDR3 length: 13; clone size: few; J gene: TRBJ1-4; CDR3 protein: CARAGTPNEKLFF; CDR3 DNA: TGTGCCAGGGCAGGGACACCCAATGAAAAACTGTTTTTT
D gene: NA; V gene: TRBV6-6; CDR3 length: 16; clone size: NA; J gene: TRBJ2-3; CDR3 protein: CASSYTLGEGTDTQYF; CDR3 DNA: TGTGCCAGCAGTTATACTTTAGGGGAGGGCACAGATACGCAGTATTTT
D gene: NA; V gene: TRBV28; CDR3 length: 15; clone size: NA; J gene: TRBJ1-4; CDR3 protein: CASSSPRGGNEKLFF; CDR3 DNA: TGTGCCAGCAGTTCCCCGAGAGGGGGTAATGAAAAACTGTTTTTT
D gene: NA; V gene: TRBV15; CDR3 length: 18; clone size: NA; J gene: TRBJ1-5; CDR3 protein: CATSRAQPGLRSNQPQHF; CDR3 DNA: TGTGCCACCAGCAGAGCCCAACCGGGACTTCGGAGCAATCAGCCCCAGCATTTT
D gene: NA; V gene: TRBV27; CDR3 length: 15; clone size: NA; J gene: TRBJ1-1; CDR3 protein: CASSPRWRENTEAFF; CDR3 DNA: TGTGCCAGCAGTCCTAGATGGCGGGAGAACACTGAAGCTTTCTTT
D gene: TRBD1; V gene: TRBV18; CDR3 length: 16; clone size: NA; J gene: TRBJ1-2; CDR3 protein: CASSPASGTAVYGYTF; CDR3 DNA: TGTGCCAGCTCACCCGCTTCCGGGACAGCTGTATATGGCTACACCTTC
D gene: NA; V gene: TRBV6-5; CDR3 length: 12; clone size: NA; J gene: TRBJ2-5; CDR3 protein: CASRVGEETQYF; CDR3 DNA: TGTGCCAGCAGGGTAGGGGAAGAGACCCAGTACTTC
D gene: TRBD2; V gene: TRBV6-6; CDR3 length: 16; clone size: NA; J gene: TRBJ2-2; CDR3 protein: CASSSPGLADTGELFF; CDR3 DNA: TGTGCCAGCAGTTCGCCGGGACTAGCGGACACCGGGGAGCTGTTTTTT
D gene: TRBD1; V gene: TRBV4-3; CDR3 length: 16; clone size: NA; J gene: TRBJ1-2; CDR3 protein: CASSQEARDSHYGYTF; CDR3 DNA: TGCGCCAGCAGCCAAGAAGCCCGGGACAGTCACTATGGCTACACCTTC
D gene: TRBD2; V gene: TRBV5-6; CDR3 length: 14; clone size: NA; J gene: TRBJ2-5; CDR3 protein: CASSSLRGGETQYF; CDR3 DNA: TGTGCCAGCAGCTCGCTCCGGGGGGGGGAGACCCAGTACTTC
D gene: NA; V gene: TRBV5-5; CDR3 length: 15; clone size: NA; J gene: TRBJ1-1; CDR3 protein: CASSVATIKNTEAFF; CDR3 DNA: TGTGCCAGCAGCGTAGCGACGATCAAAAACACTGAAGCTTTCTTT
D gene: TRBD1; V gene: TRBV6-1; CDR3 length: 14; clone size: NA; J gene: TRBJ1-3; CDR3 protein: CASTYDRGRNTIYF; CDR3 DNA: TGTGCCAGCACCTACGACAGGGGAAGAAACACCATATATTTT
D gene: NA; V gene: TRBV5-1; CDR3 length: 15; clone size: once; J gene: TRBJ1-4; CDR3 protein: CASSQQQGSGEKLFF; CDR3 DNA: TGCGCCAGCAGCCAACAACAGGGCTCGGGTGAAAAACTGTTTTTT
D gene: TRBD2; V gene: TRBV5-1; CDR3 length: 18; clone size: few; J gene: TRBJ2-1; CDR3 protein: CASSLGVGTSGSGDEQFF; CDR3 DNA: TGCGCCAGCAGCTTGGGTGTCGGGACTAGCGGGAGTGGAGATGAGCAGTTCTTC
D gene: TRBD1; V gene: TRBV13; CDR3 length: 18; clone size: NA; J gene: TRBJ1-1; CDR3 protein: CASSLLLVGQGSNTEAFF; CDR3 DNA: TGTGCCAGCAGCCTACTACTCGTGGGACAGGGGTCCAACACTGAAGCTTTCTTT
D gene: TRBD2; V gene: TRBV4-1; CDR3 length: 17; clone size: NA; J gene: TRBJ2-7; CDR3 protein: CASSQTYAGGRYYEQYF; CDR3 DNA: TGCGCCAGCAGCCAAACATACGCGGGGGGGCGGTACTACGAGCAGTACTTC
D gene: NA; V gene: TRBV5-1; CDR3 length: 13; clone size: NA; J gene: TRBJ2-1; CDR3 protein: CASSLAGGAPGFF; CDR3 DNA: TGCGCCAGCAGCTTGGCCGGCGGGGCCCCAGGGTTCTTC
D gene: NA; V gene: TRBV7-9; CDR3 length: 11; clone size: few; J gene: TRBJ1-1; CDR3 protein: CASSPETEAFF; CDR3 DNA: TGTGCCAGCAGCCCCGAGACTGAAGCTTTCTTT
D gene: NA; V gene: TRBV5-1; CDR3 length: 17; clone size: NA; J gene: TRBJ2-2; CDR3 protein: CASSLRAQGITTGELFF; CDR3 DNA: TGCGCCAGCAGCTTGAGGGCACAGGGAATTACCACCGGGGAGCTGTTTTTT
D gene: TRBD2; V gene: TRBV7-6; CDR3 length: 15; clone size: NA; J gene: TRBJ2-7; CDR3 protein: CASSRTSGNIYEQYF; CDR3 DNA: TGTGCCAGCAGCCGGACTAGCGGGAACATCTACGAGCAGTACTTC
D gene: TRBD1; V gene: TRBV5-1; CDR3 length: 16; clone size: NA; J gene: TRBJ2-3; CDR3 protein: CASSLRQGGSTDTQYF; CDR3 DNA: TGCGCCAGCAGCCTCCGACAGGGGGGAAGCACAGATACGCAGTATTTT
D gene: TRBD2; V gene: TRBV2; CDR3 length: 19; clone size: NA; J gene: TRBJ2-1; CDR3 protein: CASSEEAASGRAGRNEQFF; CDR3 DNA: TGTGCCAGCAGTGAAGAGGCGGCTAGCGGGAGGGCCGGGAGAAATGAGCAGTTCTTC
D gene: NA; V gene: TRBV5-1; CDR3 length: 15; clone size: NA; J gene: TRBJ1-6; CDR3 protein: CASSLDLQSNSPLHF; CDR3 DNA: TGCGCCAGCAGCTTGGATCTGCAGTCCAATTCACCCCTCCACTTT
D gene: TRBD2; V gene: TRBV9; CDR3 length: 19; clone size: few; J gene: TRBJ2-3; CDR3 protein: CASSVLGTSGRAGGDTQYF; CDR3 DNA: TGTGCCAGCAGCGTCTTAGGGACTAGCGGGAGGGCCGGTGGAGATACGCAGTATTTT
D gene: NA; V gene: TRBV19; CDR3 length: 14; clone size: NA; J gene: TRBJ2-1; CDR3 protein: CASSTRVAYNEQFF; CDR3 DNA: TGTGCCAGTAGTACCAGGGTAGCCTACAATGAGCAGTTCTTC
D gene: NA; V gene: TRBV12-1; CDR3 length: 15; clone size: NA; J gene: TRBJ2-3; CDR3 protein: CASPRRALHTDTQYF; CDR3 DNA: TGTGCCAGCCCCCGGAGGGCGTTACACACAGATACGCAGTATTTT
D gene: TRBD1; V gene: TRBV5-4; CDR3 length: 15; clone size: NA; J gene: TRBJ1-5; CDR3 protein: CASSLAGTGNQPQHF; CDR3 DNA: TGTGCCAGCAGCTTGGCCGGGACAGGCAATCAGCCCCAGCATTTT
D gene: NA; V gene: TRBV6-1; CDR3 length: 12; clone size: NA; J gene: TRBJ2-1; CDR3 protein: CASSELLGGQFF; CDR3 DNA: TGTGCCAGCAGTGAACTCCTGGGAGGGCAGTTCTTC
D gene: TRBD1; V gene: TRBV27; CDR3 length: 15; clone size: NA; J gene: TRBJ2-3; CDR3 protein: CASSWQGARTDTQYF; CDR3 DNA: TGTGCCAGCAGTTGGCAGGGGGCCCGCACAGATACGCAGTATTTT
D gene: NA; V gene: TRBV27; CDR3 length: 14; clone size: once; J gene: TRBJ1-2; CDR3 protein: CATRQGNRDYGYTF; CDR3 DNA: TGTGCCACCCGGCAGGGGAATCGGGACTATGGCTACACCTTC
D gene: TRBD1; V gene: TRBV7-2; CDR3 length: 14; clone size: few; J gene: TRBJ2-1; CDR3 protein: CASSQDRGAHEQFF; CDR3 DNA: TGTGCCAGCAGTCAGGACAGGGGGGCGCATGAGCAGTTCTTC
D gene: NA; V gene: TRBV7-8; CDR3 length: 15; clone size: NA; J gene: TRBJ2-3; CDR3 protein: CASSLVRGYTDTQYF; CDR3 DNA: TGTGCCAGCAGCTTAGTTCGCGGCTACACAGATACGCAGTATTTT
D gene: TRBD1; V gene: TRBV29-1; CDR3 length: 12; clone size: NA; J gene: TRBJ2-4; CDR3 protein: CSVEQGFNIQYF; CDR3 DNA: TGCAGCGTGGAACAGGGGTTCAACATTCAGTACTTC
D gene: TRBD2; V gene: TRBV9; CDR3 length: 16; clone size: NA; J gene: TRBJ2-1; CDR3 protein: CASSVGGTSEYNEQFF; CDR3 DNA: TGTGCCAGCAGCGTAGGGGGGACTAGCGAGTACAATGAGCAGTTCTTC
D gene: TRBD2; V gene: TRBV9; CDR3 length: 17; clone size: NA; J gene: TRBJ2-5; CDR3 protein: CASSVDPSGGIQETQYF; CDR3 DNA: TGTGCCAGCAGCGTAGATCCTAGCGGGGGCATTCAAGAGACCCAGTACTTC